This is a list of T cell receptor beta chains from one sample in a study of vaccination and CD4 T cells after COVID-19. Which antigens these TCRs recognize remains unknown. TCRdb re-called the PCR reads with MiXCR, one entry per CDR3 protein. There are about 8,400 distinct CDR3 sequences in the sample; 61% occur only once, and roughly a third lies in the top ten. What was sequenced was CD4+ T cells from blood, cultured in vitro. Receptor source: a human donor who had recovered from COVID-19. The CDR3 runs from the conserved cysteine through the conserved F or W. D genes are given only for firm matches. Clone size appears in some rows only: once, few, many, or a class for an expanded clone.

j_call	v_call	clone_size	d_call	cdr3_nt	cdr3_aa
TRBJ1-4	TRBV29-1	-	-	TGCAGCGTTGTGAGTGGCGACCAACCCGAAAAACTGTTTTTT	CSVVSGDQPEKLFF
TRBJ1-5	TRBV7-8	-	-	TGTGCCAGCAGCTCGCAAATGGATCAGCCCCAGCATTTT	CASSSQMDQPQHF
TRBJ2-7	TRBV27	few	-	TGTGCCAGCAGTTTAGGGCGGACGAGCTCCTACGAGCAGTACTTC	CASSLGRTSSYEQYF
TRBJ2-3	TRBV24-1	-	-	TGTGCCACCAGTGATGTGCTAGGGGGAGATACGCAGTATTTT	CATSDVLGGDTQYF
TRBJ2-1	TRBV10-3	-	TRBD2	TGTGCCATCAGCGCAGGTAGGGAGACTAGCGGGTTATACAATGAGCAGTTCTTC	CAISAGRETSGLYNEQFF
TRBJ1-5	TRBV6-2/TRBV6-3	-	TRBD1	TGTGCCAGCAGACAAACCCCACGGACAGGGGAAGGTCAGCCCCAGCATTTT	CASRQTPRTGEGQPQHF
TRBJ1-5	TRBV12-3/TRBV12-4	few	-	TGTGCCAGCAGTTTAAACGGCAATCAGCCCCAGCATTTT	CASSLNGNQPQHF
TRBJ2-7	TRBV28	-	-	TGTGCCAGCAGAGGGGTCCAGGACGAGCAGTACTTC	CASRGVQDEQYF
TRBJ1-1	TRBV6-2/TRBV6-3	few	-	TGTGCCAGCAGGCAGGGTACTGAAGCTTTCTTT	CASRQGTEAFF
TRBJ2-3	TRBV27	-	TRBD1	TGTGCCAGCAGTCCCAGGGGGACAGGGGAAGATACGCAGTATTTT	CASSPRGTGEDTQYF
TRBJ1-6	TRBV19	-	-	TGTGCCAGTAGTATCCAGGAGGGTTCACCCCTCCACTTT	CASSIQEGSPLHF
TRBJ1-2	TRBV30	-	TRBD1	TGTGCCTGGGGGTCGGGACAGACTTCGACAAACTATGGCTACACCTTC	CAWGSGQTSTNYGYTF
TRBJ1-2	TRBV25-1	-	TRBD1	TGTGCCAGCAGTGAAAGAGGGGGCAATGGCTACACCTTC	CASSERGGNGYTF
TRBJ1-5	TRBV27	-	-	TGTGCCAGCAGACCCCCGGGGGCAGGACAGCCCCAGCATTTT	CASRPPGAGQPQHF
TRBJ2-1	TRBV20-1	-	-	TGCAGTGCTAGAGATCTGCGGGCTGGTGAGCAGTTCTTC	CSARDLRAGEQFF
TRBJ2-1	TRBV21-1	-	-	TGTGCCAGCAGCAAGCCAGCGAAGAGGGAGTGCGAAGATGACAATGAGCAGTTCTTC	CASSKPAKRECEDDNEQFF
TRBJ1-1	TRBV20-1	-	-	TGCAGTGCTAGAGATCTGGTGGATTCTTTGCAGGGCACTGAAGCTTTCTTT	CSARDLVDSLQGTEAFF
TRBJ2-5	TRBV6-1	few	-	TGTGCCAGCAGTGAAGGGCTCTGGGGCCTGGGAGAGACCCAGTACTTC	CASSEGLWGLGETQYF
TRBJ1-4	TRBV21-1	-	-	TGTGCCAGCAGGGGACAGGGAAAGGAAAAACTGTTTTTT	CASRGQGKEKLFF
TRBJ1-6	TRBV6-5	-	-	TGTGCCAGCAGTTCCGGGAGGGGCATGAATTCACCCCTCCACTTT	CASSSGRGMNSPLHF
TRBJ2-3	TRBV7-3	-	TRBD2	TGTGCCAGCAGCTTAAAAACTAGCGGGAGGCGTAGCACAGATACGCAGTATTTT	CASSLKTSGRRSTDTQYF
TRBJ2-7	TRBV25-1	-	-	TGTGCCAGCAGAGGGACGGCGATCTACGAGCAGTACTTC	CASRGTAIYEQYF
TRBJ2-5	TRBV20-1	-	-	TGCAGTGCTAGAGATAGTCGCCGCAGGGTCCAAGAGACCCAGTACTTC	CSARDSRRRVQETQYF
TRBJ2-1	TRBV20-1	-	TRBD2	TGCAGTGCTCCCCCCCCTAGCGGGACCAGGAATGAGCAGTTCTTC	CSAPPPSGTRNEQFF
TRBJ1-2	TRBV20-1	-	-	TGCAGTGCACCCCGGGACGGAGGCTTC	CSAPRDGGF
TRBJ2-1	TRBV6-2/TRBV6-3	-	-	TGTGCCAGCCAAATCGTCAGGGGGAGGGTGGAGCAGTTCTTC	CASQIVRGRVEQFF
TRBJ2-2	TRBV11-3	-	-	TGTGCCAGCAGCTTAGAAGCGTTAGGAGACACCGGGGAGCTGTTTTTT	CASSLEALGDTGELFF
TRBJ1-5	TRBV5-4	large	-	TGTGCCAGCAGCTTGAGGGAGGGAGGTGAGGATCAGCCCCAGCATTTT	CASSLREGGEDQPQHF
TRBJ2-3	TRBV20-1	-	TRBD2	TGCAGTGCGCCCTCCCGACTAGCTAGCGATACGCAGTATTTT	CSAPSRLASDTQYF
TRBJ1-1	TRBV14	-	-	TGTGCCAGCAGCCAATTTCAAAAGGGAAGGGGTGAAGCTTTCTTT	CASSQFQKGRGEAFF
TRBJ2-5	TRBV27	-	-	TGTGCCAGCTCGACAGCTAGCGCACGAATAGAGACCCAGTACTTC	CASSTASARIETQYF
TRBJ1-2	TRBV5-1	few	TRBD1	TGCGCCAGCAGCGCTATACCGGGACAGGGGGCCTCGTATGGCTACACCTTC	CASSAIPGQGASYGYTF
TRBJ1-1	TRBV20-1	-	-	TGCAGGCTTGGGGGGGGCGGCACTGAAGCTTTCTTT	CRLGGGGTEAFF
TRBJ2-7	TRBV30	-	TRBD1	TGTGCCTGGAGTGTGGACAGGGGGATGTACGAGCAGTACTTC	CAWSVDRGMYEQYF
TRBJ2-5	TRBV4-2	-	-	TGTGCCAGCAGCTCCAATTCGGGAGTAGGAAAGACCCAGTACTTC	CASSSNSGVGKTQYF
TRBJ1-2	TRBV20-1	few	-	TGCAGTGCCTCCTGGCGGGGGCCGAACTATGGCTACACCTTC	CSASWRGPNYGYTF
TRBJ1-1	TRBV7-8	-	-	TGTGCCAACAGCTTAGGCGGGGGTGGGAACACTGAAGCTTTCTTT	CANSLGGGGNTEAFF
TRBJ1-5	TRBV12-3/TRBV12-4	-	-	TGTGCCAGCAGCCGGACATCTAATCAGCCCCAGCATTTT	CASSRTSNQPQHF
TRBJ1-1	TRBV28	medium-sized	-	TGTGCCAGCAGTTTAGAGGGGGTCGAAAACACTGAAGCTTTCTTT	CASSLEGVENTEAFF
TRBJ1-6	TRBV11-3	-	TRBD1	TGTGCCAGCAGCTTATCCATCGGGACAGGAGGTTCACCCCTCCACTTT	CASSLSIGTGGSPLHF
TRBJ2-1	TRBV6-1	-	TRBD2	TGTGCCAGCTCCTTTGGGGGGGGCTCCTACAATGAGCAGTTCTTC	CASSFGGGSYNEQFF
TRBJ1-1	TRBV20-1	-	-	TGCAGTGCTAGAGAAGGGGCCGGGAACACTGAAGCTTTCTTT	CSAREGAGNTEAFF
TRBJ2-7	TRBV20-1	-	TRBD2	TGCAGTGCTAGAGACCGACTAGCGGGAGTAGCCGAGCAGTACTTC	CSARDRLAGVAEQYF
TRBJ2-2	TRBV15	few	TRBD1	TGTGCCACCAGCAGAGAGGGACAGAGGTCCACCGGGGAGCTGTTTTTT	CATSREGQRSTGELFF
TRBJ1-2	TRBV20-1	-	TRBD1	TGCAGTGCTCTGAGGACAGGAGGGGGCTACACCTTC	CSALRTGGGYTF
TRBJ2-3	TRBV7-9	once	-	TGTGCCAGCGTCTCGCTAGTGGAACCAGATACGCAGTATTTT	CASVSLVEPDTQYF
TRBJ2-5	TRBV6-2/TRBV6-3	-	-	TGTGCCACCGGGGGTAAAGAGACCCAGTACTTC	CATGGKETQYF
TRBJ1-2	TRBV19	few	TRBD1	TGTGCCACTTCCCCGGACAGGGTCGATGGCTACACCTTC	CATSPDRVDGYTF
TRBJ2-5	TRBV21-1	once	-	TGTGCCAGCAGCAAAGCTTATGGACAGGGGTATAAGGAGACCCAGTACTTC	CASSKAYGQGYKETQYF
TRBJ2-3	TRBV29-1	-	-	TGCAGCGTTGATCCAGATACAGATACGCAGTATTTT	CSVDPDTDTQYF
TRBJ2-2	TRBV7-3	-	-	TGTGCCAGCAGCCCCATCCTAGCCGGGGAGCTGTTTTTT	CASSPILAGELFF
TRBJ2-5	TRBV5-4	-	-	TGTGCCAGCAGTTCGGAAGTAGGCCAAGAGACCCAGTACTTC	CASSSEVGQETQYF
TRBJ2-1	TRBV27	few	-	TGTGCCAGCAGCAAGGGACTCTTCAATGAGCAGTTCTTC	CASSKGLFNEQFF